These 29 T cell receptor beta chains came from one sample sequenced in a study of blood T cell repertoires in COVID-19. The repertoire was sequenced with immunoSEQ multiplex PCR; TCRdb's copy has only in-frame clones and lacks some. This sample has just over 300,000 clones; around 85% occur once, and the top ten carry 2.2%. Sequencing was done on a sample of PBMCs or T cells enriched from blood (not recorded which). These receptors originate from a man aged 25-45 years who had recovered from COVID-19.

This clone was detected a few times. This chain links TRBV12-2 with TRBJ1-4. TRBV12-2 corresponds to a pseudogene. This CDR3 spans 17 amino acids. The CDR3 region is CASRSAGRSSGSEKLFF. The CDR3 region has the DNA TGTGCAAGTCGCTCCGCGGGACGTAGCAGCGGGAGTGAAAAACTGTTTTTT.

The gene calls are TRBV27 and TRBJ2-3; maybe TRBD1 (6 bases). Trimming shortened V by 3 bases and J by 2 bases, and 12 bases separated the two germline ends. This CDR3 contains 15 residues. Germline loops: CDR1 MNHEY, CDR2 SMNVEV (reference sequence). CDR3 coding DNA: TGTGCCAGCAGTTTTTTAAGGGGGATCACAGATACGCAGTATTTT. Amino acids: CASSFLRGITDTQYF.

The chain joins TRBV9 to TRBJ1-2; D gene uncertain. The CDR3 totals 13 residues. CDR1 is SGDLS, CDR2 YYNGEE, per germline. Deletions cut 0 bases from V and 6 bases from J, with 9 bases between. The CDR3 nucleotides are TGTGCCAGCAGCGTAGAAGGACTTGATGGCTACACCTTC. It codes for CASSVEGLDGYTF.

The chain carries TRBV18 and TRBJ1-1; D ambiguous. Germline CDR1 reads KGHSH; CDR2 reads LQKENI. The germline V and J ends were trimmed by 5 bases and 3 bases, with 10 bases remaining between them. The length of the CDR3 is 13 residues. The CDR3 is CASSGGRDTEAFF. In DNA form, the CDR3 reads TGTGCCAGCTCAGGAGGGAGGGACACTGAAGCTTTCTTT. The variable domain in full, completed from reference TRBV18 and TRBJ1-1, reads NAGVMQNPRHLVRRRGQEARLRCSPMKGHSHVYWYRQLPEEGLKFMVYLQKENIIDESGMPKERFSAEFPKEGPSILRIQQVVRGDSAAYFCASSGGRDTEAFFGQGTRLTVV.

V usage is TRBV6-1 and J usage is TRBJ2-7; 7 bases are shared with TRBD2. Germline values: CDR1 MNHNS, CDR2 SASEGT. The V and J ends lost 3 bases and 0 bases, in that order; junction bases with no gene match: 2. CDR3 length: 14 residues. The DNA of the CDR3 is TGTGCCAGCAGTGACCGGGGGGTCTCCTACGAGCAGTACTTC. It encodes CASSDRGVSYEQYF.

This chain uses TRBV10-3 with TRBJ1-3; D might be TRBD1 (5 bases). V lost 6 bases and J 3 bases, leaving 12 bases between the germline ends. Germline CDR1 and CDR2: ENHRY and SYGVKD. This CDR3 is built from 14 residues. CDR3 in DNA: TGTGCCATCAGGTCGGACAAAGATGGAAACACCATATATTTT. It codes for CAIRSDKDGNTIYF.

The genes are TRBV30 and TRBJ1-4, with D perhaps matching TRBD1 (5 bases). Trimming pared 3 bases from V and 3 bases from J, leaving 20 bases between. The germline V gene encodes CDR1 GTSNPN and CDR2 SVGIG (reference sequence). The length of the CDR3 is 17 residues. The CDR3, as DNA: TGTGCCTGGAGCGACCCGAGGGAGGGGAGCGCTAATGAAAAACTGTTTTTT. Residues: CAWSDPREGSANEKLFF.

The chain has TRBV7-2 and TRBJ2-7; 12 bases line up with TRBD2. The CDR3 is made up of 16 amino acids. The junction had 11 bases not matched to a gene; V was cut back by 5 bases and J by 6 bases. CDR1 and CDR2 (germline): SGHTA, FQGNSA. CDR3 loop: CASSVGLAGGPREQYF. DNA of the CDR3: TGTGCCAGCAGCGTCGGCCTAGCGGGGGGGCCTCGCGAGCAGTACTTC.

The CDR3 DNA reads TGTGCCAGCAGCTTTCGACTAGCGGGGGATGGAGATACGCAGTATTTT. Protein product: CASSFRLAGDGDTQYF. The V and J genes are TRBV7-3 and TRBJ2-3; 12 bases are shared with TRBD2. V gave up 3 bases and J gave up 5 bases; unmatched junction bases: 6. CDR1 is SGHTA, CDR2 FQGTGA, per germline. The CDR3 runs to 16 residues.

The V call is TRBV11-3, the J call TRBJ1-5; TRBD1 matches 7 bases. Germline V gene sequence: CDR1 SGHNT, CDR2 YENEEA. V lost 6 bases, J lost 3 bases, and 5 bases stayed unmatched. The CDR3 length is 14 residues. CDR3 nucleotide sequence: TGTGCCAGCAGAGAAGGACAGGCCAATCAGCCCCAGCATTTT. Protein sequence: CASREGQANQPQHF.

The V call is TRBV19, the J call TRBJ1-2; the D is unclear. V lost 1 base, J lost 5 bases, and 5 bases lay in between. Germline CDR1 is LNHDA and CDR2 is SQIVND (reference sequence). The CDR3 has 12 residues. The CDR3 coding sequence is TGTGCCAGTAGTATAGGGGAGTATGGCTACACCTTC. Amino acid sequence: CASSIGEYGYTF.

J is TRBJ1-5 and V is TRBV19, with D hard to call. Germline CDR1 reads LNHDA; CDR2 reads SQIVND (reference sequence). Trimming removed 2 bases from V and 7 bases from J, with 9 bases in between. The CDR3 has 13 residues. CDR3: CASSISGRQPQHF. CDR3 bases: TGTGCCAGTAGTATAAGCGGTCGGCAGCCCCAGCATTTT.

The J gene is TRBJ2-1, the V gene TRBV5-8, with D possibly being TRBD2 (6 bases). The CDR3 runs 13 residues. From germline, CDR1 is SGHTS and CDR2 YDEGEE. V gave up 0 bases and J gave up 11 bases, with 12 bases separating them. The CDR3 spells CASSLAVAGQQFF. The CDR3 DNA is TGTGCCAGCAGCTTGGCCGTGGCGGGACAGCAGTTCTTC.

The V and J genes are TRBV30 and TRBJ2-6; unclear D gene. V was pared by 0 bases and J by 1 base, with 4 bases between. Germline assignment: CDR1 GTSNPN and CDR2 SVGIG (reference sequence). The CDR3 has 14 residues. The CDR3 DNA sequence: TGTGCCTGGAGTGTTTCTTCTGGGGCCAACGTCCTGACTTTC. This codes for CAWSVSSGANVLTF.

The gene calls are TRBV7-9 and TRBJ2-3; the D gene is possibly TRBD1 (6 bases). The V and J ends lost 5 bases and 9 bases respectively, with 18 bases between them. This CDR3 spans 14 amino acids. Germline CDR1 and CDR2: SEHNR and FQNEAQ (reference sequence). CDR3 DNA sequence: TGTGCCAGCAGCCCCCAAGTGGTAGGGGGAACGCAGTATTTT. This sequence encodes CASSPQVVGGTQYF.

CDR3 region: CASSLTSGIDTQYF. CDR3 in DNA: TGTGCCAGCAGCCTAACTAGCGGGATAGATACGCAGTATTTT. The J gene is TRBJ2-3, the V gene TRBV9; 10 positions match TRBD2. This CDR3 spans 14 amino acids. From germline, CDR1 is SGDLS and CDR2 YYNGEE. After removal of 4 bases from V and 5 bases from J, the junction contained 4 bases not matched to a gene.

The rearrangement links TRBV6-5 to TRBJ2-6; no clear D gene. V shed 8 bases and J shed 1 base, with 6 bases lying between them. Per germline, CDR1 MNHEY and CDR2 SVGAGI. This CDR3 has 13 amino acids. CDR3 loop: CASQESGANVLTF. The CDR3 nucleotides read TGTGCCAGCCAAGAGTCTGGGGCCAACGTCCTGACTTTC.

This clone has a handful of counts. The chain combines TRBV5-4 with TRBJ1-3, with 7 bases identical to TRBD1. The CDR3 loop spans 13 amino acids. From germline, CDR1 is SGHNT and CDR2 YYREEE (reference sequence). The J segment lost 8 bases and the V segment lost 2 bases, leaving 4 bases of the junction unmatched. Here the CDR3 DNA reads TGTGCCAGCAGCTTCCGGACAGGCCACACCATATATTTT. As protein: CASSFRTGHTIYF.

Only one count was recorded for this clone. The chain is built from TRBV3-1 (or the pseudogene TRBV3-2) and TRBJ1-5; weak D call: TRBD1 (5 bases). The CDR3 extends over 16 amino acids. Between the trimmed V and J ends, which lost 0 bases and 3 bases, there was a span of 12 bases. Germline loops: CDR1 LGHDT, CDR2 YNNKEL (reference sequence). The CDR3 spells CASSQEGQGYNQPQHF. CDR3 nucleotide sequence: TGTGCCAGCAGCCAAGAAGGCCAGGGTTACAATCAGCCCCAGCATTTT.

The chain recombines TRBV5-4 with TRBJ1-4, with TRBD1 as a possible D gene (6 bases). V was shortened by 0 bases and J by 5 bases, with 8 bases between the two germline ends. The CDR3 sequence is 14 residues long. Germline assignment: CDR1 SGHNT and CDR2 YYREEE (reference sequence). The CDR3 loop is CASSLGQGNEKLFF. Here the CDR3 DNA reads TGTGCCAGCAGCTTGGGCCAGGGGAATGAAAAACTGTTTTTT.

This clone came up once. The rearrangement uses TRBV11-2 and TRBJ1-2, with unresolved D. V lost 5 bases to trimming and J lost 3 bases, with 16 bases between them. Looked up from germline, CDR1 is SGHAT and CDR2 is FQNNGV. This CDR3 is 15 amino acids long. The chain's CDR3 is CASSPGNRPDYGYTF. The CDR3 DNA follows: TGTGCCAGCAGCCCGGGGAACAGACCCGACTATGGCTACACCTTC.

The chain is built from TRBV7-9 and TRBJ2-5; 10 bases map to TRBD1. The CDR3 is made up of 15 amino acids. The germline V gene encodes CDR1 SEHNR and CDR2 FQNEAQ (reference sequence). The trim removed 5 bases at V and 7 bases at J, leaving 10 bases unmatched. The CDR3 DNA reads TGTGCCAGCAGCCCTGGGACAGGGGTTTGGTTGACCCAGTACTTC. Translation gives CASSPGTGVWLTQYF.

In this sample, this clone turned up once. This sequence joins TRBV29-1 and TRBJ1-1; TRBD1 might be the D (6 bases). The CDR3 has 13 residues. The V gene lost 6 bases and the J gene lost 4 bases, with 15 bases spanning the gap. The germline gives CDR1 SQVTM, CDR2 ANQGSEA. The CDR3 region is CSVEGGGGTEAFF. The CDR3 DNA follows: TGCAGCGTGGAGGGAGGGGGTGGCACTGAAGCTTTCTTT. Based on the CDR3 plus reference TRBV29-1 and TRBJ1-1, the full variable domain is SAVISQKPSRDICQRGTSLTIQCQVDSQVTMMFWYRQQPGQSLTLIATANQGSEATYESGFVIDKFPISRPNLTFSTLTVSNMSPEDSSIYLCSVEGGGGTEAFFGQGTRLTVV.

The chain carries TRBV5-4 and TRBJ2-1; 11 bases fit TRBD2. The V gene's germline CDR1 is SGHNT and CDR2 YYREEE (reference sequence). The ends lost 2 bases at V and 6 bases at J; junction bases unmatched: 4. There are 15 residues in the CDR3. The CDR3 DNA follows: TGTGCCAGCAGCTTAAAACTAGCGGGGGTCAATGAGCAGTTCTTC. Translation gives CASSLKLAGVNEQFF.

V is TRBV18 and J is TRBJ2-2; D ambiguous. Germline CDR1 KGHSH, CDR2 LQKENI. V was shortened by 3 bases and J by 6 bases, with 8 bases between the two germline ends. CDR3 length equals 13 residues. The CDR3 nucleotides are TGTGCCAGCTCACCCGCCGAGGCCGGGGAGCTGTTTTTT. As protein: CASSPAEAGELFF.

The CDR3 nucleotides read TGTGCCAGCAGTCTCTCCGGGGGTCTCGGCTACACCTTC. Translated: CASSLSGGLGYTF. The rearrangement uses TRBV6-2 or TRBV6-3 and TRBJ1-2; possibly TRBD1 for D (5 bases). CDR1 is MNHEY, CDR2 SVGEGT, per germline. This CDR3 is 13 amino acids long. The V end lost 5 bases, the J end lost 8 bases, and 15 bases lay between the germline ends.

The chain links TRBV4-2 to TRBJ2-3, with D possibly being TRBD2 (6 bases). The germline CDR1 and CDR2 sequences are LGHNA and YNFKEQ. CDR3 length equals 15 residues. Trimming took off 5 bases at V and 0 bases at J, with 12 bases between the two ends. Here the CDR3 reads CASSGLPTSTDTQYF. CDR3 in DNA: TGTGCCAGCAGCGGACTACCCACTAGCACAGATACGCAGTATTTT.

The gene calls are TRBV29-1 and TRBJ2-7, with TRBD2 matching over 8 bases. Germline CDR1 and CDR2: SQVTM and ANQGSEA. The CDR3 length is 13 residues. V gave up 6 bases and J gave up 3 bases; unmatched junction bases: 7. CDR3 bases: TGCAGCGTAGGAACCGGGACTAGCTACGAGCAGTACTTC. Translated: CSVGTGTSYEQYF.

The rearrangement links TRBV2 to TRBJ1-2, with D perhaps matching TRBD1 (5 bases). Trimming removed 6 bases at V and 6 bases at J, with 20 bases between. The CDR3 sequence is 15 residues long. CDR1 and CDR2 (germline): SNHLY, FYNNEI. This CDR3 reads CASSPGSQGGDGYTF. For the CDR3, the DNA is TGTGCCAGCAGCCCTGGGTCCCAGGGAGGTGATGGCTACACCTTC.